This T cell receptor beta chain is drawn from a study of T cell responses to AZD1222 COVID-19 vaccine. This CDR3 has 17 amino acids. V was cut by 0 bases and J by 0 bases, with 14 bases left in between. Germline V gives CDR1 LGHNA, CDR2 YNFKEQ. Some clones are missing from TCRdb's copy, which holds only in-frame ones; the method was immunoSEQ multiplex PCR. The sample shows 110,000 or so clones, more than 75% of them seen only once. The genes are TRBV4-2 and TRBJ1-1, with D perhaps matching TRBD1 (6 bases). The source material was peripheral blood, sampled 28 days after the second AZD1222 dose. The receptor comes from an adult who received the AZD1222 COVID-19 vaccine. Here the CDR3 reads CASSQDLAGQLNTEAFF. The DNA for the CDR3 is TGTGCCAGCAGCCAAGATCTGGCTGGACAGTTGAACACTGAAGCTTTCTTT.